These 10 T cell receptor beta chains share one sample of origin, sequenced in a study of blood T cell repertoires in COVID-19. Using immunoSEQ multiplex PCR, the repertoire was profiled, and TCRdb retains in-frame clones only, with some absent. The table records under 150,000 clones, around 86% of them present only once. The sample comprised PBMCs or T cells enriched from blood (not recorded which). Every receptor here comes from a man between 25 and 39 years old who had recovered from COVID-19.

The chain couples TRBV19 to TRBJ1-6, with 9 bases identical to TRBD1. After removal of 5 bases from V and 10 bases from J, the junction contained 3 bases not matched to a gene. The length of the CDR3 is 13 residues. From germline, CDR1 is LNHDA and CDR2 SQIVND (reference sequence). The CDR3 reads CASSGDRASPLHF. Here the CDR3 DNA reads TGTGCCAGTAGTGGGGACAGGGCCTCACCCCTCCACTTT.

This clone was observed a single time. The chain combines TRBV7-9 with TRBJ2-5, with D possibly matching TRBD1 (5 bases). This CDR3 has 15 amino acids. V was cut by 6 bases and J by 5 bases, with 19 bases left in between. Germline values: CDR1 SEHNR, CDR2 FQNEAQ (reference sequence). Here the CDR3 reads CASSLVYRTMETQYF. The CDR3, as DNA: TGTGCCAGCAGTCTAGTCTACAGGACGATGGAGACCCAGTACTTC.

The V call is TRBV2, the J call TRBJ1-5; D remains unclear. Germline V lookup: CDR1 SNHLY, CDR2 FYNNEI. V dropped 9 bases and J dropped 3 bases, with 12 bases sitting between them. There are 13 residues in the CDR3. The CDR3: CASSYALNQPQHF. In DNA, the CDR3 is TGTGCCAGTTCATACGCGCTCAATCAGCCCCAGCATTTT.

The rearrangement links TRBV11-3 to TRBJ2-1; perhaps TRBD2 as D (6 bases). The CDR3 covers 15 residues. Deletions cut 5 bases from V and 1 base from J, with 12 bases between. Germline V gene data show CDR1 as SGHNT and CDR2 as YENEEA. CDR3 nucleotide sequence: TGTGCCAGCAGCGACGGCGGGACGTCCTACAATGAGCAGTTCTTC. Translating gives CASSDGGTSYNEQFF.

V is TRBV19 and J is TRBJ1-5; TRBD1 agrees at 9 bases. Germline CDR1 and CDR2: LNHDA and SQIVND (reference sequence). CDR3 size: 16 residues. Trimming took 6 bases from V and 2 from J; bases not matched to a gene: 8. The CDR3 nucleotides read TGTGCCAGTAGGAAGGGACAGGGAAGAGGCAATCAGCCCCAGCATTTT. Translation gives CASRKGQGRGNQPQHF.

The chain employs TRBV9 and TRBJ2-1; 9 nucleotides agree with TRBD2. J gave up 7 bases and V 2 bases, and 7 bases lay outside the gene matches. The CDR3 spans 15 residues. Germline CDR1 and CDR2: SGDLS and YYNGEE. The DNA for the CDR3 is TGTGCCAGCAGCGTCACCGGGACTAGCTGGAATGAGCAGTTCTTC. Translating gives CASSVTGTSWNEQFF.

This chain uses TRBV27 with TRBJ1-4; TRBD1 matches at 8 bases. CDR1 and CDR2 (germline): MNHEY, SMNVEV (reference sequence). The CDR3 is made up of 15 amino acids. Trimming removed 3 bases from V and 8 bases from J; junction bases left unmatched: 8. DNA of the CDR3: TGTGCCAGCAGTTTCACCAGGGGGCTAACGGAAAAACTGTTTTTT. Translated, it gives CASSFTRGLTEKLFF.

This clone was observed a handful of times. The rearrangement joins TRBV5-4 to TRBJ1-2; a possible D gene is TRBD1 (6 bases). Germline V CDR1 and CDR2: SGHNT, YYREEE (reference sequence). The CDR3 runs to 14 residues. Trimming left V 0 bases short and J 6 bases short, with 12 bases between. CDR3 sequence reads: CASSLEGQGNGYTF. As DNA, the CDR3 is TGTGCCAGCAGCTTGGAGGGTCAGGGGAATGGCTACACCTTC.

This CDR3 is CASSASRLEGTDTQYF. CDR3 bases: TGTGCCAGCAGCGCCAGCCGACTAGAAGGAACAGATACGCAGTATTTT. The chain links TRBV9 to TRBJ2-3, with a tentative D call TRBD2 (6 bases). The CDR3 loop spans 16 amino acids. Germline values: CDR1 SGDLS, CDR2 YYNGEE. V was pared by 3 bases and J by 3 bases, with 17 bases between.

This clone has more than one count but fewer than ten. V and J are TRBV15 and TRBJ2-1; TRBD2 aligns across 8 bases. V lost 1 base to trimming and J lost 6 bases; unmatched junction nucleotides: 5. This CDR3 has 15 amino acids. The germline CDR1 and CDR2 sequences are LNHNV and YYDKDF (reference sequence). The CDR3 DNA follows: TGTGCCACCAGCAGAGCCTCAGCGGGAGTCAATGAGCAGTTCTTC. This gives the protein CATSRASAGVNEQFF. Full variable domain (outside the CDR3, taken from reference TRBV15 and TRBJ2-1): DAMVIQNPRYQVTQFGKPVTLSCSQTLNHNVMYWYQQKSSQAPKLLFHYYDKDFNNEADTPDNFQSRRPNTSFCFLDIRSPGLGDTAMYLCATSRASAGVNEQFFGPGTRLTVL.